One and the same sample provided the 25 T cell receptor beta chains below, sequenced in a study of shared clonotypes between healthy human individuals. Libraries were prepared by immunoSEQ multiplex PCR; TCRdb keeps only in-frame clonotypes and omits some of them. The repertoire holds about 380,000 clones, approximately 96% seen once, with around 0.3% in the top ten. The sample comprised memory CD8+ T cells sorted from blood. Subset: CD45RO+ cells pooled with CCR7-negative TemRA cells. The receptors originated from a man aged 30 to 39 in good health.

This clone was picked up one time. The chain couples TRBV15 to TRBJ1-5; D perhaps matches TRBD1 (5 bases). Looked up from germline, CDR1 is LNHNV and CDR2 is YYDKDF (reference sequence). The CDR3 length is 18 residues. V dropped 1 base and J dropped 7 bases, with 23 bases sitting between them. CDR3 nucleotide sequence: TGTGCCACCAGCAGAGGGGCCGGGGCAGGGCCCTATCAGCAGCCCCAGCATTTT. It yields the protein CATSRGAGAGPYQQPQHF.

This chain uses TRBV19 with TRBJ1-1, with D tentatively TRBD1 (5 bases). The CDR3 has 15 amino acids. Germline assignment: CDR1 LNHDA and CDR2 SQIVND (reference sequence). Trimming removed 4 bases at V and 1 base at J, with 13 bases between. The CDR3 loop reads CASSKAGPTNTEAFF. In DNA form, the CDR3 reads TGTGCCAGTAGTAAAGCGGGACCCACGAACACTGAAGCTTTCTTT.

With regard to this clone: Other DNA sequences within the sample encode an identical CDR3. This CDR3 is CASSLAGPYEQYF. In nucleotides, the CDR3 is TGTGCCAGCAGTTTGGCGGGACCCTACGAGCAGTACTTC. The chain carries TRBV28 and TRBJ2-7; tentative D call: TRBD2 (6 bases). The CDR3 contains 13 residues. The V and J ends lost 3 bases and 2 bases respectively, with 8 bases between them. Germline CDR1 reads MDHEN; CDR2 reads SYDVKM.

The rearrangement links TRBV6-5 to TRBJ2-5, with 9 bases lining up with TRBD1. The CDR3 is 14 amino acids. V was pared by 7 bases and J by 5 bases, with 8 bases of the junction left unmatched. Germline values: CDR1 MNHEY, CDR2 SVGAGI. CDR3 sequence: CASKSGTGRETQYF. In DNA form, the CDR3 reads TGTGCCAGCAAATCCGGGACAGGGCGGGAGACCCAGTACTTC.

Remarks on this clone: The identical CDR3 is also encoded by other nucleotide sequences in the sample. The chain employs TRBV28 and TRBJ2-7; 9 bases agree with TRBD1. The CDR3 has 16 amino acids. V gave up 5 bases and J gave up 0 bases; unmatched junction bases: 8. Germline CDR1 MDHEN, CDR2 SYDVKM. The CDR3: CASSLSGTGSSYEQYF. The CDR3 DNA is TGTGCCAGCAGTCTATCCGGGACAGGGTCCTCCTACGAGCAGTACTTC.

V and J are TRBV21-1 and TRBJ1-3; TRBD1 is the table's D call, not checked against the DNA. TRBV21-1 is termed a pseudogene. CDR3 length equals 15 residues. Here the CDR3 DNA reads TGTGCCAGCAGCAAAGCAGGGGGCGTTGGAAACACCATATATTTT. Translated: CASSKAGGVGNTIYF.

V is TRBV2 and J is TRBJ1-5; D is uncertain. The CDR3 has 13 amino acids. V was clipped by 3 bases and J by 6 bases, with 9 bases between them. Germline V lookup: CDR1 SNHLY, CDR2 FYNNEI. CDR3 residues: CASSDEEVQPQHF. The CDR3 nucleotides are TGTGCCAGCAGTGATGAAGAGGTTCAGCCCCAGCATTTT.

The rearrangement uses TRBV11-2 and TRBJ2-7, with 11 bases fitting TRBD2. Germline V gives CDR1 SGHAT, CDR2 FQNNGV. The CDR3 totals 15 residues. Losses at the gene ends were 1 base for V and 3 bases for J; bases not matched to a gene: 2. This CDR3 reads CASSLALAGGYEQYF. The DNA of the CDR3 is TGTGCCAGCAGCTTAGCGCTAGCGGGAGGCTACGAGCAGTACTTC.

The CDR3 region has the DNA TGTGCCAGCACCATTTCCGGGACCCTGAATGAAGCTTTCTTT. The encoded protein is CASTISGTLNEAFF. The chain carries TRBV25-1 and TRBJ1-1; D might be TRBD1 (5 bases). This CDR3 region has 14 residues. Per the germline V gene, CDR1 is MGHDK and CDR2 is SYGVNS. The V gene lost 7 bases and the J gene lost 7 bases, with 19 bases spanning the gap. Full variable domain (missing parts from reference TRBV25-1 and TRBJ1-1): EADIYQTPRYLVIGTGKKITLECSQTMGHDKMYWYQQDPGMELHLIHYSYGVNSTEKGDLSSESTVSRIRTEHFPLTLESARPSHTSQYLCASTISGTLNEAFFGQGTRLTVV.

In regard to this clone: At one of its ends the junction is not consistent with the germline gene, which may arise from a read error. V and J are TRBV6-1 and TRBJ1-2; TRBD1 matches at 7 bases. Germline CDR1 MNHNS, CDR2 SASEGT. CDR3 length equals 17 residues. CDR3 protein: CASREEPGQLNSLGYTF. Written as DNA, the CDR3 is TGTGCCAGCAGGGAAGAGCCGGGACAGCTGAACTCTCTCGGCTACACCTTC.

CDR3: CASSWTSGSTDTQYF. Here the CDR3 DNA reads TGTGCCAGCAGCTGGACTAGCGGGAGTACAGATACGCAGTATTTT. This chain connects TRBV14 to TRBJ2-3, with TRBD2 identical over 13 bases. Germline V lookup: CDR1 SGHDN, CDR2 FVKESK. Trimming took 5 bases from V and 3 from J; bases not matched to a gene: 2. The CDR3 extends over 15 amino acids.

The chain carries TRBV11-3 and TRBJ1-4; D is possibly TRBD1 (5 bases). This CDR3 contains 16 residues. Trimming shortened V by 5 bases and J by 0 bases, and 13 bases separated the two germline ends. Germline loops: CDR1 SGHNT, CDR2 YENEEA. CDR3: CASSPGPSSTNEKLFF. The CDR3 DNA is TGTGCCAGCAGCCCGGGACCATCGTCAACTAATGAAAAACTGTTTTTT. The full variable domain, rest sourced from reference TRBV11-3 and TRBJ1-4, is EAGVVQSPRYKIIEKKQPVAFWCNPISGHNTLYWYLQNLGQGPELLIRYENEEAVDDSQLPKDRFSAERLKGVDSTLKIQPAELGDSAVYLCASSPGPSSTNEKLFFGSGTQLSVL.

This sequence joins TRBV25-1 and TRBJ1-2, with a weak D call TRBD1 (5 bases). V shed 8 bases and J shed 2 bases, with 9 bases lying between them. Germline values: CDR1 MGHDK, CDR2 SYGVNS. This CDR3 contains 12 residues. The CDR3: CASSPGNYGYTF. CDR3 bases: TGTGCCAGCTCTCCAGGGAACTATGGCTACACCTTC.

This chain joins TRBV9 and TRBJ2-3, with D possibly matching TRBD2 (6 bases). V lost 4 bases, J lost 0 bases, and 12 bases lay in between. The CDR3 has 15 residues. Germline V CDR1 and CDR2: SGDLS, YYNGEE. The CDR3: CASSSGTSSTDTQYF. In nucleotides, the CDR3 is TGTGCCAGCAGCTCCGGGACTTCTAGCACAGATACGCAGTATTTT.

Here the CDR3 reads CASSFSRVGEKLFF. The CDR3, as DNA: TGTGCCAGCAGTTTTTCGAGGGTTGGAGAAAAACTGTTTTTT. V and J are TRBV27 and TRBJ1-4, with unresolved D. V lost 3 bases and J 8 bases, leaving 13 bases between the germline ends. The CDR3 loop spans 14 amino acids. Germline CDR1 is MNHEY and CDR2 is SMNVEV (reference sequence).

This clone was detected once. A junction boundary mismatches the germline segment, possibly from a read error. The sample carries other DNA sequences with the same CDR3. V gene TRBV6-5 combines with J gene TRBJ1-1, with D possibly matching TRBD1 (6 bases). Per germline, CDR1 MNHEY and CDR2 SVGAGI. The CDR3 covers 14 residues. This chain's CDR3 is CATFGGGQRTEAFF. DNA of the CDR3: TGTGCCACCTTCGGGGGGGGGCAGCGGACTGAGGCTTTCTTT.

The chain joins TRBV10-3 to TRBJ2-7, with no clear D. Germline V lookup: CDR1 ENHRY, CDR2 SYGVKD. V was cut by 8 bases and J by 4 bases, with 12 bases left in between. The CDR3 runs to 12 residues. The CDR3 DNA reads as TGTGCCATCCGCTCCGAATCTTACGAGCAGTACTTC. It yields the protein CAIRSESYEQYF.

This chain joins TRBV29-1 and TRBJ2-5, with 7 bases identical to TRBD1. Germline V gene sequence: CDR1 SQVTM, CDR2 ANQGSEA. With 6 bases clipped from V and 4 bases from J, the junction kept 5 bases outside the gene matches. This CDR3 spans 12 amino acids. CDR3 amino acids: CSVRGGGETQYF. The CDR3 DNA reads as TGCAGCGTCCGAGGGGGCGGAGAGACCCAGTACTTC.

The CDR3 protein is CASKDRDSDFYGYTF. The CDR3 DNA reads TGTGCCAGCAAAGACCGGGACAGCGATTTTTATGGCTACACCTTC. The rearrangement links TRBV6-1 to TRBJ1-2; 7 nucleotides align to TRBD1. The junction had 13 bases not matched to a gene; V was cut back by 7 bases and J by 5 bases. CDR1 and CDR2 (germline): MNHNS, SASEGT. The length of the CDR3 is 15 residues.

V usage is TRBV4-1 and J usage is TRBJ2-3, with 10 positions matching TRBD1. With V trimmed by 4 bases and J by 6 bases, 4 bases remained unmatched. CDR1 MGHRA and CDR2 YSYEKL come from the germline V gene. This CDR3 is built from 14 residues. The CDR3 here is CASSPGQGYDTQYF. CDR3 nucleotides: TGCGCCAGCAGCCCGGGACAGGGGTATGATACGCAGTATTTT.

V usage is TRBV10-2 and J usage is TRBJ1-1; D is unclear. This CDR3 region has 16 residues. V gave up 1 base and J gave up 1 base, with 13 bases separating them. From germline, CDR1 is WSHSY and CDR2 SAAADI. The CDR3 sequence: CASSEWSQHRNTEAFF. As DNA, the CDR3 is TGCGCCAGCAGTGAGTGGTCCCAACACAGGAACACTGAAGCTTTCTTT.

This sequence joins TRBV7-2 and TRBJ2-3; 7 bases line up with TRBD2. This CDR3 is built from 15 residues. Germline lookup yields CDR1 SGHTA and CDR2 FQGNSA. With 3 bases clipped from V and 4 bases from J, the junction kept 7 bases outside the gene matches. The CDR3 region has the DNA TGTGCCAGCAGCTTTGGCGGGAGCCGCGCAGATACGCAGTATTTT. It specifies CASSFGGSRADTQYF. The full variable domain, completed using reference TRBV7-2 and TRBJ2-3, is GAGVSQSPSNKVTEKGKDVELRCDPISGHTALYWYRQSLGQGLEFLIYFQGNSAPDKSGLPSDRFSAERTGGSVSTLTIQRTQQEDSAVYLCASSFGGSRADTQYFGPGTRLTVL.

This clone has only one observation. J is TRBJ2-6 and V is TRBV7-8, with a tentative D call TRBD2 (5 bases). Trimming cost V 4 bases and J 5 bases, with 18 bases left between them. This CDR3 region has 17 residues. Germline CDR1 SGHVS, CDR2 FQNEAQ. The CDR3 protein is CASSCSSPQSRANVLTF. The CDR3 nucleotides read TGTGCCAGCAGCTGCTCTAGCCCACAAAGTCGGGCCAACGTCCTGACTTTC.

The chain joins TRBV6-1 to TRBJ2-3, with D perhaps being TRBD1 or TRBD2 (5 bases each). Looked up from germline, CDR1 is MNHNS and CDR2 is SASEGT. The CDR3 runs 16 residues. V dropped 1 base and J dropped 0 bases, with 11 bases sitting between them. In DNA, the CDR3 is TGTGCCAGCAGTGAAGTACGGGGACCTAGCACAGATACGCAGTATTTT. Translated, it gives CASSEVRGPSTDTQYF.

This chain links TRBV11-1 with TRBJ2-7; D is unclear. The CDR3 runs 12 residues. Per the germline V gene, CDR1 is SGHAT and CDR2 is FQDESV (reference sequence). CDR3 nucleotide sequence: TGTGCGACCAGTCTGAACTCCTACGAGCAGTACTTC. This gives the protein CATSLNSYEQYF.